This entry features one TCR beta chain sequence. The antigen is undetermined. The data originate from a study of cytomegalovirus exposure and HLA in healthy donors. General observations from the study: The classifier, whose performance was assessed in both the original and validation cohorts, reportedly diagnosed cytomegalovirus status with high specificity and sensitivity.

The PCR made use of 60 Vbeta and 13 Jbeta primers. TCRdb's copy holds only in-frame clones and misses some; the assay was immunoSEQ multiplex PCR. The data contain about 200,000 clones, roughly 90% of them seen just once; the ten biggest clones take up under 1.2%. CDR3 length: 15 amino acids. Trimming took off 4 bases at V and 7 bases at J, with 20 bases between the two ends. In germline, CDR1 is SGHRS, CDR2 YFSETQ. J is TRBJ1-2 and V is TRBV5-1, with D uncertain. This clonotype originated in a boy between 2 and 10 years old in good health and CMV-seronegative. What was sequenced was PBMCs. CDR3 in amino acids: CASSAEGGRFPGYTF. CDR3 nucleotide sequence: TGCGCCAGCAGCGCGGAGGGCGGCAGGTTTCCTGGCTACACCTTC.